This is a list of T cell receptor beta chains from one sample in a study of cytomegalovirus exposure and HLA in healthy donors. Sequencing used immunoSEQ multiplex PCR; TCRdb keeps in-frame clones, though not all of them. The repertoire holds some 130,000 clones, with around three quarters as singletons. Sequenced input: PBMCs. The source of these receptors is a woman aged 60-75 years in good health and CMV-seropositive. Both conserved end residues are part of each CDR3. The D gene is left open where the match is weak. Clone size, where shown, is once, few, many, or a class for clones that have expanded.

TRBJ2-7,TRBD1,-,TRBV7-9,TGTGCCAGCAGCTCACATCCGGGACAGGGGTTATACGAGCAGTACTTC,CASSSHPGQGLYEQYF
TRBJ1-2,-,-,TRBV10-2,TGCGCCAGCAGTGAGGAAGGAAGGGGGTCTAACTATGGCTACACCTTC,CASSEEGRGSNYGYTF
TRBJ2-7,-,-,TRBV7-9,TGTGCCAGCAGCTTACGGGATCACTCCTACGAGCAGTACTTC,CASSLRDHSYEQYF
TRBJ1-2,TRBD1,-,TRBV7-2,TGTGCCAGCAGCTTGTACAGGGGGCGCGACTATGGCTACACCTTC,CASSLYRGRDYGYTF
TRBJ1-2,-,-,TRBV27,TGTGCCAGCAGTTTAAAGGGGGAGGGCTACACCTTC,CASSLKGEGYTF
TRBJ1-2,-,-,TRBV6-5,TGTGCCAGCAGTTACGGGGGGGGGACTGGCTACACCTTC,CASSYGGGTGYTF
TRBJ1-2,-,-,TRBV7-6,TGTGCCAGCAGCCAGGGGACCGATTATGGCTACACCTTC,CASSQGTDYGYTF
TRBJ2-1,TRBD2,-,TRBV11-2,TGTGCCAGCAGCTCCGGACTAGCGGGGGCCTTCTCCTACAATGAGCAGTTCTTC,CASSSGLAGAFSYNEQFF
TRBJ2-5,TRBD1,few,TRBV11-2,TGTGCCAGCAGCCATAGGGACAGGGGGGACCAAGAGACCCAGTACTTC,CASSHRDRGDQETQYF
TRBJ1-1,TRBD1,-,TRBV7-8,TGTGCCAGCAGCCCACGACAGGGCGCTTTGAACACTGAAGCTTTCTTT,CASSPRQGALNTEAFF
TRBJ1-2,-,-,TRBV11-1,TGTGCCAGCAGCTTAGATCGGGCGGAGGTCTATGGCTACACCTTC,CASSLDRAEVYGYTF
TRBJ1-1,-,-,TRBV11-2,TGTGCCAGCAGCTTAGCGGGGAACACTGAAGCTTTCTTT,CASSLAGNTEAFF
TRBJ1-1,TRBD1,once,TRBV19,TGTGCCAGTAGTGTGACAGGGGGCACTGAAGCTTTTTTT,CASSVTGGTEAFF
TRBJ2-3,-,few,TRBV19,TGTGCCAGTAGTATTGGAACAGGGTTTCCAGATACGCAGTATTTT,CASSIGTGFPDTQYF
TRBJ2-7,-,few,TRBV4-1,TGCGCCAGCAGCCAAGCAGGTTCCGCCTCCTACGAGCAGTACTTC,CASSQAGSASYEQYF
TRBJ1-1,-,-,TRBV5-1,TGCGCCAGCATGAAAGGGGAGAACACTGAAGCTTTCTTT,CASMKGENTEAFF
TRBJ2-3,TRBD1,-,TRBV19,TGTGCCAGTAGTATCCAGGGGGCCAGCACAGATACGCAGTATTTT,CASSIQGASTDTQYF
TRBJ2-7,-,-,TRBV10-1,TGCGCCAGCAGCCCCGGACTCCTTCCCTACGAGCAGTACTTC,CASSPGLLPYEQYF
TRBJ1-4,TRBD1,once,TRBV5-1,TGCGCCAGCAGCCCTAGGACAGGGGGAGATGAAAAACTGTTTTTT,CASSPRTGGDEKLFF
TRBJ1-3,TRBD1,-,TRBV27,TGTGCCAGCAGCCGACAGGGTTTGGATGGAAACACCATATATTTT,CASSRQGLDGNTIYF
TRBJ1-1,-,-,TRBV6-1,TGTGCCAGTGATCCGGGGTTGAACACTGAAGCTTTCTTT,CASDPGLNTEAFF
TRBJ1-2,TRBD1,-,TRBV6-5,TGTGCCAGCAGTTGGGCAGGGGGCAGCTATGGCTACACCTTC,CASSWAGGSYGYTF
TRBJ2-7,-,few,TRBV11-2,TGTGCCAGCAGCTTCGTGAGCTACGAGCAGTACTTC,CASSFVSYEQYF
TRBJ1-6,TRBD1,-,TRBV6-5,TGTGCCAGCAGTTGGCGGGGACAGGGAAATTCACCCCTCCACTTT,CASSWRGQGNSPLHF
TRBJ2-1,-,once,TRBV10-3,TGTGCCATCGGAGCAAGGGGCGATGAGCAGTTCTTC,CAIGARGDEQFF
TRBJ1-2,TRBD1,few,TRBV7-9,TGTGCCAGCAGCTTAGACCAGGGGGACTATGGCTACACCTTC,CASSLDQGDYGYTF
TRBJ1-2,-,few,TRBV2,TGTGCCAGCAGTGAAGGGGCAGGGCTATACGGCTACACCTTC,CASSEGAGLYGYTF
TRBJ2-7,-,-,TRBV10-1,TGCGCCAGCACCCCGCGGGCTCAGTACGAGCAGTACTTC,CASTPRAQYEQYF
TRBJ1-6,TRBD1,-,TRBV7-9,TGTGCCAGCAGCTTCGGACAGGTCGATAATTCACCCCTCCACTTT,CASSFGQVDNSPLHF
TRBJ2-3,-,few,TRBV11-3,TGTGCCAGCAGCTCCACTTACAGTTTACCTTACACAGATACGCAGTATTTT,CASSSTYSLPYTDTQYF
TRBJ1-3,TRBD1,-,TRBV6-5,TGTGCCAGCAGTTACTCGTACAGGGGGCTTGGAAACACCATATATTTT,CASSYSYRGLGNTIYF
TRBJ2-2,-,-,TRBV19,TGTGCCAGTAGTATTCGACAGACCGGGGAGCTGTTTTTT,CASSIRQTGELFF
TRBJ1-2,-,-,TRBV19,TGTGCCAGTACTTCCTCGGGGAAAAGAGGCTACACCTTC,CASTSSGKRGYTF
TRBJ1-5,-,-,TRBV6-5,TGTGCCAGCACCCACGGGGGAGATCAGCCCCAGCATTTT,CASTHGGDQPQHF
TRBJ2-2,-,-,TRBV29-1,TGCAGCGTTGGCAGAAACACCGGGGAGCTGTTTTTT,CSVGRNTGELFF
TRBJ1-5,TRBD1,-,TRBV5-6,TGTGCCAGCAGCCTCGGGACAGGGGGTGGGAGCAATCAGCCCCAGCATTTT,CASSLGTGGGSNQPQHF
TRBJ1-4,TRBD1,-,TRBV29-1,TGCAGCGGACGGTCAGGGGGTGATGAAAAACTGTTTTTT,CSGRSGGDEKLFF
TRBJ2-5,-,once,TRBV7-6,TGTGCCAGCAGCTTACAGGAGACCCAGTACTTC,CASSLQETQYF
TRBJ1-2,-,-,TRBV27,TGTGCCAGCAGTTTATTTTACGGTGGTGGCTACACCTTC,CASSLFYGGGYTF
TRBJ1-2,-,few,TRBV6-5,TGTGCCAGCAGCCCCAATTCGGACAGTGGCTACACCTTC,CASSPNSDSGYTF
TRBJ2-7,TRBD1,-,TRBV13,TGTGCCAGCAGCTTAGGCAGGGGGAACGAGCAGTACTTC,CASSLGRGNEQYF
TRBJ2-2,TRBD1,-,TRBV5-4,TGTGCCAGCAGCTTGGGGGGACAGGGGGCAGGAGGTCTGGGGGAGCTGTTTTTT,CASSLGGQGAGGLGELFF
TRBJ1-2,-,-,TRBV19,TGTGCCAGTAGTGGAGGGGACTCCTATGGCTACACCTTC,CASSGGDSYGYTF
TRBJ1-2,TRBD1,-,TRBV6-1,TGTGCCAGCAGTGCTGGGACAGGGAACAACTATGGCTACACCTTC,CASSAGTGNNYGYTF
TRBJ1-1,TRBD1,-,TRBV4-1,TGCGCCAGCAGCCCGCGACAGGGGGACGGGAACACTGAAGCTTTCTTT,CASSPRQGDGNTEAFF
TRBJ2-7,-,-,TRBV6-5,TGTGCCAGCAGTTATATAACAGGCTTCTACGAGCAGTACTTC,CASSYITGFYEQYF
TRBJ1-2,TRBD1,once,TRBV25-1,TGTGCCAGCAGCCTTCCCGGGACAGACTATGGCTACACCTTC,CASSLPGTDYGYTF
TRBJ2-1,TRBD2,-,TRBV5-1,TGCGCCAGCAGCTTTAGCGGGAGCTCCTACAATGAGCAGTTCTTC,CASSFSGSSYNEQFF
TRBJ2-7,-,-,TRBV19,TGTGCCAGTAGTATAGATCCAGGGGCCTACGAGCAGTACTTC,CASSIDPGAYEQYF
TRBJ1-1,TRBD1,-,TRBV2,TGTGCCGGCGACGGGACAGTTGGAAGCACTGAAGCTTTCTTT,CAGDGTVGSTEAFF
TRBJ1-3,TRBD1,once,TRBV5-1,TGCGCCAGCAGCCCGGGACAGACACCAGGAAACACCATATATTTT,CASSPGQTPGNTIYF
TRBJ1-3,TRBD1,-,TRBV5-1,TGCGCCAGCAGCTGGTCCGGGACAGATGGAAACACCATATATTTT,CASSWSGTDGNTIYF
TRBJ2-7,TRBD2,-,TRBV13,TGTGCCAGCAGCTTAATAACTAGCGGGGGAGGAGAGCAGTACTTC,CASSLITSGGGEQYF
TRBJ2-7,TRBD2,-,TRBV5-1,TGCGCCAGCACCGATAGCGGGGGGGCCTACGAGCAGTACTTC,CASTDSGGAYEQYF
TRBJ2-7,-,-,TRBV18,TGTGCCAGCTCACCAGCCCAGAGTGGAGGCTCCTACGAGCAGTACTTC,CASSPAQSGGSYEQYF